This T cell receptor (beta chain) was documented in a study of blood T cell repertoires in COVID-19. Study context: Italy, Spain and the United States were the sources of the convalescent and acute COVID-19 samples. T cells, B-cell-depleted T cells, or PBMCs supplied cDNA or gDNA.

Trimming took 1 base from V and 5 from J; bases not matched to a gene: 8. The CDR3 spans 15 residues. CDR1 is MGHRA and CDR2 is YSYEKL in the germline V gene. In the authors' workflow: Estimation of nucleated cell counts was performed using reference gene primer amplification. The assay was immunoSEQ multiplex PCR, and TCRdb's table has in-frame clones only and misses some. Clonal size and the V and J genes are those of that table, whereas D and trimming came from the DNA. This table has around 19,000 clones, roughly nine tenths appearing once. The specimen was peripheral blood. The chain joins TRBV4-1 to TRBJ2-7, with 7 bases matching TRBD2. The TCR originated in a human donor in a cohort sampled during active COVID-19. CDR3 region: CASSQGTSALDEQYF. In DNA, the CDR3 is TGCGCCAGCAGCCAAGGCACTAGCGCCCTAGACGAGCAGTACTTC.